These 24 T cell receptor beta chains originate from one sample sequenced in a study of cytomegalovirus exposure and HLA in healthy donors (dated by TCRdb to about 2017). To prepare the library, the immunoSEQ multiplex PCR assay was applied. For the multiplex PCR, a mixture combining 60 forward primers for TCR Vbeta segments and 13 reverse primers for TCR Jbeta segments was used. TCRdb took over this immuneACCESS table, retaining in-frame rearrangements with V and J assigned. Such tables are incomplete; in checked studies, under half of the missing clones stem from an unresolved V gene, and the remainder is unexplained. The sample yields over 150,000 clones; roughly 80% were counted once. Jointly, the top ten make up approximately 12% of the sample. Sequencing used PBMCs. The receptors were gathered from a man aged 45-65 years in good health and CMV-seropositive.

The J gene is TRBJ1-4, the V gene TRBV4-3; a possible D gene is TRBD1 (6 bases). The CDR3 is 15 amino acids. CDR1 is LGHNA and CDR2 is YSLEER in the germline V gene. V lost 0 bases to trimming and J lost 7 bases, with 12 bases between them. The CDR3 DNA follows: TGCGCCAGCAGCCAAGATACGAGGGGGTTTGAAAAACTGTTTTTT. The encoded protein is CASSQDTRGFEKLFF.

This clone was observed a few times. This chain connects TRBV5-1 to TRBJ2-2; the match to TRBD1 covers 12 bases. After removal of 3 bases from V and 7 bases from J, the junction contained 10 bases not matched to a gene. CDR1 SGHRS and CDR2 YFSETQ come from the germline V gene. The CDR3 contains 17 residues. DNA of the CDR3: TGCGCCAGCAGCTCCGTTGGGGGACAGGGGGCCGGCGGGGAGCTGTTTTTT. Its protein product is CASSSVGGQGAGGELFF.

The chain employs TRBV14 and TRBJ1-2; the D gene is possibly TRBD1 (5 bases). The CDR3 sequence is 17 residues long. Per the germline V gene, CDR1 is SGHDN and CDR2 is FVKESK. V was clipped by 1 base and J by 3 bases, with 18 bases between them. The CDR3 DNA reads as TGTGCCAGCAGCCAAGGGGGTGCGTGGGGCCGAGACTATGGCTACACCTTC. Translation: CASSQGGAWGRDYGYTF.

The chain employs TRBV7-9 and TRBJ2-2; 7 bases line up with TRBD1. The junction had 8 bases not matched to a gene; V was cut back by 7 bases and J by 6 bases. The germline V gene has CDR1 SEHNR and CDR2 FQNEAQ (reference sequence). The CDR3 spans 14 residues. Written as DNA, the CDR3 is TGTGCCAGCATCAGGGGGACCTCGGCCGGGGAGCTGTTTTTT. It yields the protein CASIRGTSAGELFF.

V gene TRBV5-1 combines with J gene TRBJ2-7, with D possibly matching TRBD2 (5 bases). V lost 3 bases and J 5 bases, leaving 30 bases between the germline ends. Per germline, CDR1 SGHRS and CDR2 YFSETQ. The CDR3 totals 19 residues. CDR3 protein: CASSSSRGWTLDWPNEQYF. The DNA for the CDR3 is TGCGCCAGCAGCTCCAGTCGCGGGTGGACTCTCGACTGGCCCAACGAGCAGTACTTC.

The chain uses TRBV5-4 and TRBJ2-3; 12 bases are shared with TRBD2. The CDR3 runs to 18 residues. Germline V lookup: CDR1 SGHNT, CDR2 YYREEE (reference sequence). The trim removed 0 bases at V and 1 base at J, leaving 6 bases unmatched. The CDR3 loop reads CASSLGASGRAGTDTQYF. DNA for the CDR3: TGTGCCAGCAGCTTGGGGGCTAGCGGGAGGGCAGGCACAGATACGCAGTATTTT.

This chain links TRBV27 with TRBJ1-5; D remains ambiguous. CDR1 is MNHEY, CDR2 SMNVEV, per germline (reference sequence). The CDR3 runs 15 residues. Trimming took 6 bases from V and 7 from J, leaving 19 bases between them. Here the CDR3 reads CASSPYYQGLQPQHF. DNA for the CDR3: TGTGCCAGCAGCCCCTACTATCAAGGCCTGCAGCCCCAGCATTTT.

The rearrangement uses TRBV5-1 and TRBJ2-7; no clear D gene. The CDR3 is made up of 13 amino acids. Germline V gives CDR1 SGHRS, CDR2 YFSETQ. V lost 1 base, J lost 0 bases, and 5 bases lay in between. CDR3 DNA sequence: TGCGCCAGCAGCTTGCCCAGCTCCTACGAGCAGTACTTC. Encoded protein: CASSLPSSYEQYF.

This chain links TRBV5-6 with TRBJ2-5; TRBD1 matches 8 bases. The J call may be wrong; the DNA end is better matched by TRBJ2-7. Germline CDR1 and CDR2: SGHDT and YYEEEE. CDR3 length: 15 amino acids. CDR3 nucleotides: TGTGCCAGCAGTTACGGGACAGGTCGCTCCTACGAGCAGTACTTC. Amino acids: CASSYGTGRSYEQYF.

J is TRBJ1-1 and V is TRBV11-1, with 7 nucleotides matching TRBD1. Germline V lookup: CDR1 SGHAT, CDR2 FQDESV (reference sequence). V lost 1 base and J lost 4; bases outside the gene matches: 18. This CDR3 region has 19 residues. CDR3 bases: TGTGCCAGCAGCTTAGGGGTCTACGAGACAGGGACAGAACGCACTGAAGCTTTCTTT. Translation gives CASSLGVYETGTERTEAFF.

This chain connects TRBV5-6 to TRBJ2-1, with a tentative D call TRBD1 (6 bases). Trimming took 4 bases from V and 4 from J, leaving 12 bases between them. CDR3 length equals 14 residues. Germline V CDR1 and CDR2: SGHDT, YYEEEE. CDR3 protein: CASSTGQIYNEQFF. DNA of the CDR3: TGTGCCAGCAGCACAGGACAGATATACAATGAGCAGTTCTTC.

The chain is built from TRBV19 and TRBJ2-3; 9 bases match TRBD1. Germline CDR1 and CDR2: LNHDA and SQIVND (reference sequence). The CDR3 sequence is 16 residues long. V lost 4 bases and J lost 4; bases outside the gene matches: 9. The CDR3 sequence: CASSTGQGLGADTQYF. CDR3 DNA: TGTGCCAGTAGTACCGGACAGGGGTTGGGGGCAGATACGCAGTATTTT.

This clone was seen more than once but under ten times. The chain's CDR3 is CASSRQAYNEQFF. In DNA, the CDR3 is TGTGCCAGCAGCCGACAGGCCTACAATGAGCAGTTCTTC. The V gene is TRBV6-6, the J gene TRBJ2-1, with D maybe TRBD1 (6 bases). Germline V gene lookup returns CDR1 MNHNY and CDR2 SVGAGI (reference sequence). The CDR3 runs 13 residues. The V and J ends lost 6 bases and 2 bases respectively, with 8 bases between them.

The chain links TRBV28 to TRBJ2-1, with D possibly matching TRBD2 (7 bases). This CDR3 has 14 residues. Trimming took off 4 bases at V and 10 bases at J, with 17 bases between the two ends. The V gene's germline CDR1 is MDHEN and CDR2 SYDVKM. The CDR3 nucleotides read TGTGCCAGCAGTTCTCTTATGGGGGGGGCCGAGCAGTTCTTC. This encodes CASSSLMGGAEQFF.

This sequence joins TRBV2 and TRBJ2-2, with D perhaps matching TRBD2 (7 bases). Germline CDR1 reads SNHLY; CDR2 reads FYNNEI. The CDR3 extends over 16 amino acids. V lost 0 bases and J 5 bases, leaving 13 bases between the germline ends. CDR3 coding DNA: TGTGCCAGCAGTGAAGCGGCGGGGAGGGGGACCGGGGAGCTGTTTTTT. Its protein product is CASSEAAGRGTGELFF.

The rearrangement uses TRBV23-1 and TRBJ2-3, with D maybe TRBD2 (6 bases). TRBV23-1 belongs to the ORF category, with a function that is uncertain. Trimming cost V 4 bases and J 4 bases, with 24 bases left between them. The CDR3 runs to 18 residues. This CDR3 reads CASSPPLFGAWGADTQYF. CDR3 sequence (DNA): TGCGCCAGCAGTCCCCCTTTGTTCGGGGCGTGGGGGGCAGATACGCAGTATTTT.

The rearrangement joins TRBV9 to TRBJ2-7; 7 nucleotides match TRBD2. The germline V gene has CDR1 SGDLS and CDR2 YYNGEE. With 3 bases clipped from V and 0 bases from J, the junction kept 9 bases outside the gene matches. The CDR3 covers 16 residues. This chain's CDR3 is CASSADGRTSSYEQYF. The CDR3 DNA reads TGTGCCAGCAGCGCAGACGGGAGGACAAGCTCCTACGAGCAGTACTTC.

A word on this clone: Other DNA sequences in this sample translate to the same CDR3. This rearrangement joins TRBV15 to TRBJ1-5; possibly TRBD1 for D (6 bases). CDR3 size: 16 residues. V dropped 2 bases and J dropped 1 base, with 12 bases sitting between them. Germline V CDR1 and CDR2: LNHNV, YYDKDF (reference sequence). The CDR3 DNA is TGTGCCACCAGCAGACAGGGGCGGGGGAGCAATCAGCCCCAGCATTTT. This sequence encodes CATSRQGRGSNQPQHF. The full variable domain, rest sourced from reference TRBV15 and TRBJ1-5, is DAMVIQNPRYQVTQFGKPVTLSCSQTLNHNVMYWYQQKSSQAPKLLFHYYDKDFNNEADTPDNFQSRRPNTSFCFLDIRSPGLGDTAMYLCATSRQGRGSNQPQHFGDGTRLSIL.

The chain is built from TRBV19 and TRBJ1-5, with D unclear. V dropped 4 bases and J dropped 2 bases, with 18 bases sitting between them. The CDR3 has 17 residues. The germline CDR1 and CDR2 sequences are LNHDA and SQIVND (reference sequence). CDR3 sequence: CASSRPGEIFGNQPQHF. For the CDR3, the DNA is TGTGCCAGTAGTAGGCCAGGTGAGATATTTGGCAATCAGCCCCAGCATTTT.

This chain uses TRBV28 with TRBJ2-7; 7 positions agree with TRBD1. Losses at the gene ends were 6 bases for V and 5 bases for J; bases not matched to a gene: 13. Germline CDR1 and CDR2: MDHEN and SYDVKM. The CDR3 is made up of 15 amino acids. CDR3 sequence (DNA): TGTGCCAGCAGCTCGACAGGGTCTGGGTCGGACGAGCAGTACTTC. Amino acids: CASSSTGSGSDEQYF.

The rearrangement links TRBV7-2 to TRBJ2-7, with 9 nucleotides matching TRBD2. The V gene's germline CDR1 is SGHTA and CDR2 FQGNSA. The ends lost 1 base at V and 7 bases at J; junction bases unmatched: 11. The CDR3 is made up of 16 amino acids. CDR3: CASSLGKLAGSGEQYF. DNA for the CDR3: TGTGCCAGCAGCTTAGGGAAACTAGCGGGCTCGGGGGAGCAGTACTTC.

The CDR3 loop reads CAWSLRRGQGFAGTGELFF. CDR3 coding DNA: TGTGCCTGGAGCCTAAGAAGGGGACAGGGGTTTGCGGGCACCGGGGAGCTGTTTTTT. This sequence joins TRBV30 and TRBJ2-2; 10 nucleotides line up with TRBD1. The CDR3 is 19 residues long. Germline V lookup: CDR1 GTSNPN, CDR2 SVGIG (reference sequence). The V gene end was trimmed by 3 bases and the J gene end by 4 bases; junction bases not matched to a gene: 17.

The rearrangement uses TRBV19 and TRBJ1-1; a possible D gene is TRBD1 (6 bases). The CDR3 consists of 14 residues. Trimming removed 10 bases at V and 2 bases at J, with 17 bases between. The germline V gene encodes CDR1 LNHDA and CDR2 SQIVND (reference sequence). Here the CDR3 reads CATSPGQTNTEAFF. For the CDR3, the DNA is TGTGCCACTTCACCGGGACAAACTAACACTGAAGCTTTCTTT.

This clone was observed a handful of times. V is TRBV18 and J is TRBJ1-1, with D perhaps matching TRBD1 (5 bases). Trimming shortened V by 0 bases and J by 4 bases, and 9 bases separated the two germline ends. The CDR3 consists of 14 residues. The germline CDR1 and CDR2 sequences are KGHSH and LQKENI. The DNA for the CDR3 is TGTGCCAGCTCACCACCGGGGGGTAGCACTGAAGCTTTCTTT. It specifies CASSPPGGSTEAFF.